This TCR beta chain was profiled in a study of T cell responses to AZD1222 COVID-19 vaccine. The protocol was immunoSEQ multiplex PCR, while the TCRdb copy is restricted to in-frame clones and leaves out a portion. The table records about 170,000 clones, approximately 94% of them present only once. Notes on this clone: Its antigen is not known.

Overall study findings and caveats: Unmutated variant regions are reportedly the target of nearly half of TCRs that are spike-specific. Among vaccine-associated CD4 TCRs, coverage spanned spike, with dominance at 160-218 and 743-854. It should be noted that donors were predominantly white British and more often female, and clonal diversity was possibly underestimated. All repertoire sampling was performed exclusively after the peak T cell response.

This sequence originates from an adult in good health. This specimen consisted of peripheral blood, obtained on day 0 of AZD1222 vaccination.

The CDR3 protein is CASSLETVNYGYTF. The CDR3 DNA reads TGTGCCAGCAGCTTGGAGACAGTGAACTATGGCTACACCTTC. The chain is built from TRBV7-9 and TRBJ1-2; possible D gene TRBD1, 5 bases. Germline CDR1 reads SEHNR; CDR2 reads FQNEAQ (reference sequence). CDR3 size: 14 residues. The ends were cut back, 3 bases at V and 2 bases at J, with 10 bases in the middle.